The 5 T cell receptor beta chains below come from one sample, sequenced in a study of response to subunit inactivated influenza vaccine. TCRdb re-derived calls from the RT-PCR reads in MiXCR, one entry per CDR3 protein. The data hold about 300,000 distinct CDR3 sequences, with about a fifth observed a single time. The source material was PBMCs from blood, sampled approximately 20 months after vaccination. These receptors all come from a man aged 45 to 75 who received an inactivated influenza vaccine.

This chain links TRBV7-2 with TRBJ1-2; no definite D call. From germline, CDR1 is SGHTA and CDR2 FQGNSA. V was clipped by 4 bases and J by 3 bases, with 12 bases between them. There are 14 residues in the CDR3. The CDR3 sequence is CASSSGKGDYGYTF. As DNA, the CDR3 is TGTGCCAGCAGCTCGGGGAAGGGAGACTATGGCTACACCTTC.

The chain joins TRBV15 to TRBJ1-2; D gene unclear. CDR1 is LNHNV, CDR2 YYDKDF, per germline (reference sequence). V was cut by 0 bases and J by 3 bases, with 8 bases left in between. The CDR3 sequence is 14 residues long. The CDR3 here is CATSRDKGDYGYTF. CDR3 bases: TGTGCCACCAGCAGAGATAAGGGTGACTATGGCTACACCTTC. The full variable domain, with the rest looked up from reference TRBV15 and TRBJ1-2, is DAMVIQNPRYQVTQFGKPVTLSCSQTLNHNVMYWYQQKSSQAPKLLFHYYDKDFNNEADTPDNFQSRRPNTSFCFLDIRSPGLGDTAMYLCATSRDKGDYGYTFGSGTRLTVV.

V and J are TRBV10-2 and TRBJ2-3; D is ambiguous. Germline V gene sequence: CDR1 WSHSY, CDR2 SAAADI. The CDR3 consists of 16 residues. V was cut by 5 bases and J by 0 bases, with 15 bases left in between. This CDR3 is CASSQHAELSTDTQYF. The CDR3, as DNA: TGCGCCAGCAGTCAACACGCCGAGCTCAGCACAGATACGCAGTATTTT.

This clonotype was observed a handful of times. In DNA form, the CDR3 reads TGTGCCAGCAGTTTATCGGGGGCAGGATATGGCTACACCTTC. Its protein is CASSLSGAGYGYTF. The chain has TRBV27 and TRBJ1-2, with D possibly being TRBD1 (6 bases). Germline CDR1 and CDR2: MNHEY and SMNVEV (reference sequence). The ends were cut back, 0 bases at V and 5 bases at J, with 10 bases in the middle. The CDR3 covers 14 residues.

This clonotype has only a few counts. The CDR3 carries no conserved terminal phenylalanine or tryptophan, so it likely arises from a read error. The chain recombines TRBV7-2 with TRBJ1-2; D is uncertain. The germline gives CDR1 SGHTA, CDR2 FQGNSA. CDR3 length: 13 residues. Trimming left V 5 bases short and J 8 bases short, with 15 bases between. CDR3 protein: CASSRSWARGYTS. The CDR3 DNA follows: TGTGCCAGCAGCCGATCGTGGGCGCGGGGCTACACCTCC.